This TCR beta chain was identified during a study of blood T cell repertoires in COVID-19. Produced via immunoSEQ multiplex PCR; TCRdb's table is partial and in-frame only. The sample contains approximately 130,000 clones, approximately 83% of which appear only once. Germline lookup yields CDR1 SGHRS and CDR2 YFSETQ. V lost 1 base to trimming and J lost 2 bases, with 6 bases between them. This CDR3 is 13 amino acids long. The sequenced material came from peripheral blood. V usage is TRBV5-1 and J usage is TRBJ2-5; D call uncertain. This sequence originates from a woman aged 50 to 65 who had recovered from COVID-19. The CDR3, as DNA: TGCGCCAGCAGCTTGCTAAGACAAGAGACCCAGTACTTC. It yields the protein CASSLLRQETQYF.